The clone carrying this T cell receptor (beta chain) showed up many times. Its antigen is not identified. The germline V gene encodes CDR1 LGHNT and CDR2 FRNRAP. Trimming stripped 2 bases from V and 4 bases from J, with 9 bases between. The CDR3 extends over 14 amino acids. Investigators prepared the TCR beta libraries by applying iRepertoire HTBI primers and Arm-PCR of CDR3 regions. A single record per CDR3 protein comes from TCRdb applying MiXCR to the multiplex PCR reads. The repertoire includes about 320,000 distinct CDR3 sequences, more than 15% of them detected once, and roughly 40% sits in the top ten. Time point reported: newly diagnosed GD, antithyroid drugs for less than 3 months. There was RNA extracted from PBMCs, and the TCR library was made from it. These data come from a study of regulatory T cells in long-lasting Graves disease. Study findings and constraints: Preferential use of TRBV28, TRBJ1-2 and TRBJ2-5 was seen in persistent disease.

This specimen consisted of peripheral blood mononuclear cells (PBMCs), obtained at new diagnosis, from a patient treated with antithyroid drugs. V gene TRBV12-5 combines with J gene TRBJ2-1; D call uncertain. This receptor was identified in a female donor with Graves disease. The CDR3 loop is CASGLNTYYNEQFF. For the CDR3, the DNA is TGTGCTAGTGGTTTGAATACTTATTACAATGAGCAGTTCTTC.